The 25 T cell receptor beta chains listed next were all sequenced from one sample in a study of blood T cell repertoires in COVID-19. Assay used: immunoSEQ multiplex PCR; TCRdb lists only in-frame clones, some missing. The table includes around 40,000 clones, roughly 86% detected once. The sequenced sample was peripheral blood. The receptors shown here come from a human donor in a cohort sampled during active COVID-19.

J is TRBJ1-2 and V is TRBV7-9; D is undetermined. CDR3 length equals 13 residues. V was cut by 5 bases and J by 8 bases, with 15 bases left in between. Germline CDR1 and CDR2: SEHNR and FQNEAQ (reference sequence). The CDR3 spells CASSRTPGVGYTF. The CDR3 DNA reads as TGTGCCAGCAGCCGGACCCCCGGGGTAGGCTACACCTTC.

The rearrangement links TRBV2 to TRBJ2-2; tentative D call: TRBD2 (6 bases). Per the germline V gene, CDR1 is SNHLY and CDR2 is FYNNEI. V was trimmed by 6 bases and J by 6 bases, leaving 14 bases between them. The CDR3 is made up of 14 amino acids. The CDR3 spells CASRAGGRAGELFF. CDR3 in DNA: TGTGCCAGCAGGGCAGGAGGGCGCGCCGGGGAGCTGTTTTTT.

The gene calls are TRBV7-9 and TRBJ2-5, with a possible D match to TRBD2 (6 bases). Germline V gives CDR1 SEHNR, CDR2 FQNEAQ (reference sequence). The CDR3 contains 12 residues. Trimming took 7 bases from V and 10 from J, leaving 16 bases between them. CDR3 residues: CASNTERADQYF. The CDR3 DNA sequence: TGTGCCAGCAACACCGAGCGGGCCGACCAGTACTTC. Supplemented by reference TRBV7-9 and TRBJ2-5, the full variable domain reads DTGVSQNPRHKITKRGQNVTFRCDPISEHNRLYWYRQTLGQGPEFLTYFQNEAQLEKSRLLSDRFSAERPKGSFSTLEIQRTEQGDSAMYLCASNTERADQYFGPGTRLLVL.

This chain connects TRBV30 to TRBJ1-1; D possibly corresponds to TRBD1 (6 bases). From germline, CDR1 is GTSNPN and CDR2 SVGIG (reference sequence). V was pared by 5 bases and J by 2 bases, with 12 bases between. This CDR3 contains 13 residues. The CDR3 sequence is CAWEAGANTEAFF. The CDR3 DNA reads TGTGCCTGGGAGGCAGGGGCAAACACTGAAGCTTTCTTT.

Only one count was recorded for this clone. The V and J genes are TRBV5-6 and TRBJ1-4, with D perhaps matching TRBD1 (5 bases). CDR3 length: 15 residues. V lost 1 base, J lost 8 bases, and 15 bases lay in between. CDR1 and CDR2 from the germline V gene are SGHDT and YYEEEE. The CDR3 region is CASSLTLDGGEKLFF. CDR3 DNA sequence: TGTGCCAGCAGCTTGACCCTGGACGGGGGAGAAAAACTGTTTTTT.

This sequence joins TRBV27 and TRBJ1-1; TRBD1 agrees at 8 bases. J was trimmed by 6 bases and V by 2 bases; bases with no gene match: 5. CDR1 and CDR2 from the germline V gene are MNHEY and SMNVEV (reference sequence). The CDR3 has 14 residues. The CDR3 coding sequence is TGTGCCAGCAGTTTACCGGGACAGGCCCCTGAAGCTTTCTTT. It codes for CASSLPGQAPEAFF.

The chain has TRBV3-1 (or the pseudogene TRBV3-2) and TRBJ2-3; D is ambiguous. Trimming cost V 2 bases and J 1 base, with 4 bases left between them. This CDR3 is built from 13 residues. The germline V gene has CDR1 LGHDT and CDR2 YNNKEL (reference sequence). The CDR3 region is CASSQTGTDTQYF. The CDR3 region has the DNA TGTGCCAGCAGCCAAACGGGCACAGATACGCAGTATTTT.

This clone showed up just a few times. The chain employs TRBV5-8 and TRBJ2-1; perhaps TRBD2 as D (6 bases). V gave up 2 bases and J gave up 10 bases, with 19 bases separating them. Germline V lookup: CDR1 SGHTS, CDR2 YDEGEE. The CDR3 extends over 15 amino acids. CDR3 residues: CASSLGARAGGEQFF. In DNA form, the CDR3 reads TGTGCCAGCAGCTTAGGGGCGCGAGCCGGGGGAGAGCAGTTCTTC.

A single count supports this clone. The chain is built from TRBV19 and TRBJ2-7; 9 positions agree with TRBD1. J lost 5 bases, V lost 5 bases, and 4 bases had no gene match. Looked up from germline, CDR1 is LNHDA and CDR2 is SQIVND (reference sequence). This CDR3 is 13 amino acids long. CDR3 DNA sequence: TGTGCCAGTAGTCCCACAGGGGGCCACGAGCAGTACTTC. Its translation is CASSPTGGHEQYF.

The V gene is TRBV6-6, the J gene TRBJ1-1; 8 nucleotides match TRBD1. With V trimmed by 4 bases and J by 1 base, 2 bases remained unmatched. Germline V lookup: CDR1 MNHNY, CDR2 SVGAGI (reference sequence). This CDR3 spans 14 amino acids. The DNA for the CDR3 is TGTGCCAGCAGTTCGCAGGGGGCGAACACTGAAGCTTTCTTT. Amino acids: CASSSQGANTEAFF.

The chain carries TRBV10-1 and TRBJ1-2, with 9 bases that match TRBD1. The CDR3 is 13 amino acids. Losses at the gene ends were 7 bases for V and 4 bases for J; bases not matched to a gene: 4. Germline V gene sequence: CDR1 WNHNN, CDR2 SYGVQD (reference sequence). CDR3: CASTGQGSYGYTF. CDR3 in DNA: TGCGCCAGCACCGGACAGGGGAGCTATGGCTACACCTTC.

The genes are TRBV7-2 and TRBJ2-1; 10 bases are a match to TRBD2. Trimming at V came to 5 bases and at J to 9 bases, leaving 10 bases not matched to a gene. The CDR3 totals 15 residues. The germline V gene has CDR1 SGHTA and CDR2 FQGNSA. Here the CDR3 DNA reads TGTGCCAGCAGCCTATCTAGCGGGGGACGGAGTGAGCAGTTCTTC. Protein sequence: CASSLSSGGRSEQFF.

The chain has TRBV3-1 (or the pseudogene TRBV3-2) and TRBJ2-7, with 10 positions matching TRBD2. The CDR3 length is 17 residues. V dropped 1 base and J dropped 6; count of bases not matched to a gene: 12. The germline gives CDR1 LGHDT, CDR2 YNNKEL (reference sequence). The CDR3 here is CASSQGGLAVAKGEQYF. CDR3 nucleotide sequence: TGTGCCAGCAGCCAAGGAGGACTAGCGGTTGCGAAGGGCGAGCAGTACTTC.

The chain combines TRBV7-2 with TRBJ1-5; TRBD1 is a possible D gene (5 bases). Germline CDR1 reads SGHTA; CDR2 reads FQGNSA. The germline V and J ends were trimmed by 2 bases and 3 bases, with 11 bases remaining between them. This CDR3 spans 15 amino acids. The CDR3 reads CASSLQGLNNQPQHF. The CDR3 region has the DNA TGTGCCAGCAGCTTACAGGGACTGAACAATCAGCCCCAGCATTTT.

This clone was observed a handful of times. The V gene is TRBV5-4, the J gene TRBJ1-6; 8 bases match TRBD1. Trimming at V came to 2 bases and at J to 7 bases, leaving 11 bases not matched to a gene. The CDR3 has 17 amino acids. Germline-derived CDR1 and CDR2 are SGHNT and YYREEE (reference sequence). CDR3 loop: CASSFFSGGAGNSPLHF. CDR3 DNA: TGTGCCAGCAGCTTTTTTTCAGGGGGCGCGGGCAATTCACCCCTCCACTTT.

The table lists this clone with a count of one. The chain links TRBV4-3 to TRBJ2-3; D ambiguous. The CDR3 covers 15 residues. CDR1 is LGHNA and CDR2 is YSLEER in the germline V gene. The V end was cut by 4 bases, the J end by 6 bases, with 17 bases between. CDR3 sequence (DNA): TGCGCCAGCAGCCCGACTCAAAGATGGCGGGATACGCAGTATTTT. It encodes CASSPTQRWRDTQYF.

The chain has TRBV7-2 and TRBJ1-2; TRBD1 agrees at 8 bases. The CDR3 extends over 15 amino acids. CDR1 is SGHTA, CDR2 FQGNSA, per germline. With 1 base clipped from V and 4 bases from J, the junction kept 5 bases outside the gene matches. In nucleotides, the CDR3 is TGTGCCAGCAGCTTAGACCGGGACAGGCTCTATGGCTACACCTTC. Translation: CASSLDRDRLYGYTF.

This sequence joins TRBV15 and TRBJ1-1; 9 positions agree with TRBD1. The CDR3 runs 18 residues. J lost 0 bases, V lost 8 bases, and 16 bases had no gene match. In germline, CDR1 is LNHNV, CDR2 YYDKDF (reference sequence). CDR3 in amino acids: CATRDRVGIGGLNTEAFF. DNA of the CDR3: TGTGCCACCCGGGACAGGGTGGGAATCGGGGGTCTGAACACTGAAGCTTTCTTT.

This chain connects TRBV7-6 to TRBJ1-4; D perhaps matches TRBD1 (5 bases). This CDR3 is built from 15 residues. V was clipped by 1 base and J by 4 bases, with 10 bases between them. Germline assignment: CDR1 SGHVS and CDR2 FNYEAQ. In DNA, the CDR3 is TGTGCCAGCAGCTTAGGAGTAGGGGTTAATGAAAAACTGTTTTTT. Its translation: CASSLGVGVNEKLFF.

This chain connects TRBV7-8 to TRBJ1-1; possibly TRBD1 for D (6 bases). V lost 6 bases, J lost 0 bases, and 14 bases lay in between. The CDR3 sequence is 15 residues long. Germline CDR1 SGHVS, CDR2 FQNEAQ. CDR3 nucleotide sequence: TGTGCCAGCAGTTTTATGACAGGAATGAACACTGAAGCTTTCTTT. Translating it yields CASSFMTGMNTEAFF.

The genes are TRBV13 and TRBJ2-7; the match to TRBD2 covers 8 bases. This CDR3 spans 15 amino acids. J lost 3 bases, V lost 6 bases, and 10 bases had no gene match. Germline V lookup: CDR1 PRHDT, CDR2 FYEKMQ (reference sequence). DNA of the CDR3: TGTGCCAGCAGTTCGCGGGGGGTGGAGTTCTACGAGCAGTACTTC. It encodes CASSSRGVEFYEQYF.

The rearrangement uses TRBV4-3 and TRBJ2-2, with 9 bases identical to TRBD2. The J segment lost 4 bases and the V segment lost 4 bases, leaving 10 bases of the junction unmatched. The CDR3 length is 17 residues. Germline V CDR1 and CDR2: LGHNA, YSLEER. The DNA for the CDR3 is TGCGCCAGCAGCCTCTACGCGGGGGGGGCGAGCACCGGGGAGCTGTTTTTT. This gives the protein CASSLYAGGASTGELFF.

The V gene is TRBV4-3, the J gene TRBJ1-2; 9 positions match TRBD1. Germline CDR1 and CDR2: LGHNA and YSLEER. This CDR3 has 15 amino acids. J gave up 2 bases and V 0 bases, and 1 base lay outside the gene matches. The CDR3 protein is CASSQDGQGNYGYTF. The DNA for the CDR3 is TGCGCCAGCAGCCAAGATGGACAGGGGAACTATGGCTACACCTTC.

This clone was seen once. This rearrangement joins TRBV4-3 to TRBJ2-2; 12 nucleotides line up with TRBD1. Trimming removed 3 bases from V and 7 bases from J; junction bases left unmatched: 9. Germline-derived CDR1 and CDR2 are LGHNA and YSLEER. The CDR3 consists of 17 residues. DNA for the CDR3: TGCGCCAGCAGCCACAACACCGGGACAGGGGGCTTCGGGGAGCTGTTTTTT. This sequence encodes CASSHNTGTGGFGELFF.

The chain joins TRBV12-3 or TRBV12-4 to TRBJ1-3, with D uncertain. Deletions cut 3 bases from V and 9 bases from J, with 9 bases between. The CDR3 spans 12 residues. The CDR3 reads CASSFTRGTIYF. CDR3 sequence (DNA): TGTGCCAGCAGTTTTACCCGAGGCACCATATATTTT.